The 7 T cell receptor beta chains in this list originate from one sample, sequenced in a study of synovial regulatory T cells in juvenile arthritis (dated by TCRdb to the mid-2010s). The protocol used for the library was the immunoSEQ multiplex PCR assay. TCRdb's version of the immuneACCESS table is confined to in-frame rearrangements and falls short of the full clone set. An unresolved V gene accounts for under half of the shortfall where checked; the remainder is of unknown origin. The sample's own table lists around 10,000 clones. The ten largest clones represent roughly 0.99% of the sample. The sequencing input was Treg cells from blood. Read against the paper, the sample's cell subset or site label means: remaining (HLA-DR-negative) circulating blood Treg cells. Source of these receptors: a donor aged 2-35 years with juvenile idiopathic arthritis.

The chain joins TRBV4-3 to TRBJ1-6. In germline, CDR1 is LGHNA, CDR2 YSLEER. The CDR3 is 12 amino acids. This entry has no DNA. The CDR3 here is CASSQEGSPLHF.

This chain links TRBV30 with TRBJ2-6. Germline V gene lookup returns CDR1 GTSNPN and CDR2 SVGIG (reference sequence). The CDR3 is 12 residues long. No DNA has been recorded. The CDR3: CAYPGGANVLTF.

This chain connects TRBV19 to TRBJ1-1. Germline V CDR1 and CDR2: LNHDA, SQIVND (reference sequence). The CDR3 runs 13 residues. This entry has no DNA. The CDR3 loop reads CASSIEFATEAFF.

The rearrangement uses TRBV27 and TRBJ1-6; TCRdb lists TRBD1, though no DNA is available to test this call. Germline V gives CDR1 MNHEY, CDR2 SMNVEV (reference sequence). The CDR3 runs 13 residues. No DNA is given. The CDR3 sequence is CASSYRDNSPLHF.

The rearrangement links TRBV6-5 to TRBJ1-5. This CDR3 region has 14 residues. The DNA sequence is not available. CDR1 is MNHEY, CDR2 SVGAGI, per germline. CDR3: CASSYHGSNQPQHF.

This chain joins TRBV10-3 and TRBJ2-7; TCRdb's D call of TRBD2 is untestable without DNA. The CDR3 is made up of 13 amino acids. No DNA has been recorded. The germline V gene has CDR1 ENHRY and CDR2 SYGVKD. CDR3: CAISESRFYEQYF.

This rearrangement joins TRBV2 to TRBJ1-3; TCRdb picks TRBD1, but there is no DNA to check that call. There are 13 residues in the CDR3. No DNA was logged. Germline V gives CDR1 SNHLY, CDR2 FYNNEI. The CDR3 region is CASSVLISDTIYF. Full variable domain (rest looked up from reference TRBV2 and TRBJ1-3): EPEVTQTPSHQVTQMGQEVILRCVPISNHLYFYWYRQILGQKVEFLVSFYNNEISEKSEIFDDQFSVERPDGSNFTLKIRSTKLEDSAMYFCASSVLISDTIYFGEGSWLTVV.